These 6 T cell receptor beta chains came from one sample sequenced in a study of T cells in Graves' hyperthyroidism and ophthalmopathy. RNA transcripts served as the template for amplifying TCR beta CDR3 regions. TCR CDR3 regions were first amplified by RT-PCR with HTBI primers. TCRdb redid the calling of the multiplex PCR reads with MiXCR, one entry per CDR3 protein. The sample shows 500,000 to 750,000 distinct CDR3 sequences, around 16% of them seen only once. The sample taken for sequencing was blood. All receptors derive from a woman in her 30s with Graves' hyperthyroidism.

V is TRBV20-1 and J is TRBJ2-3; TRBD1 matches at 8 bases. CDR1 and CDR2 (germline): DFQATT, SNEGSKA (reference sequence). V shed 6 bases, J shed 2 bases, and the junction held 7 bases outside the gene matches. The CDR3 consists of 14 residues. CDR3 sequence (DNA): TGCAGTGCCCCGGGACAGGTAGACACAGATACGCAGTATTTT. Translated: CSAPGQVDTDTQYF.

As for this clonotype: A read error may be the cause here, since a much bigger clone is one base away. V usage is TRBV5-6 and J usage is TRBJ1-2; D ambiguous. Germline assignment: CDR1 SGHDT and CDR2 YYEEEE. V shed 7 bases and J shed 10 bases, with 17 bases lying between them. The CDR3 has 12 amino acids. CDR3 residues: CASGEGLEDYTF. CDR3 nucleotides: TGTGCCAGCGGGGAAGGGTTAGAAGACTACACCTTC.

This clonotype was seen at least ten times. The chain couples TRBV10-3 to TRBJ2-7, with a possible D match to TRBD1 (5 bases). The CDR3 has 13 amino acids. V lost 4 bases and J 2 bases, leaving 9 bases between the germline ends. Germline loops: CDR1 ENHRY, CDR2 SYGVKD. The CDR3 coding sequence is TGTGCCATCAGTGTTGACAGTGCCTACGAGCAGTACTTC. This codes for CAISVDSAYEQYF.

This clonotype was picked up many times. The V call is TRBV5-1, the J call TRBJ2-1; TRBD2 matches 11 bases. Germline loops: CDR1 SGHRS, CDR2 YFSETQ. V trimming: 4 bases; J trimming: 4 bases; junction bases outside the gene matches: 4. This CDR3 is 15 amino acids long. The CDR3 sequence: CASSTGLAGYNEQFF. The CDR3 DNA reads TGCGCCAGCAGCACCGGACTAGCGGGTTACAATGAGCAGTTCTTC.

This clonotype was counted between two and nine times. This CDR3 reads CSVPYPLFANTGELFF. The CDR3 nucleotides read TGCAGTGTCCCGTATCCACTGTTCGCGAACACCGGGGAGCTGTTTTTT. J is TRBJ2-2 and V is TRBV20-1; no definite D call. Trimming pared 7 bases from V and 0 bases from J, leaving 18 bases between. The germline CDR1 and CDR2 sequences are DFQATT and SNEGSKA (reference sequence). This CDR3 contains 16 residues.

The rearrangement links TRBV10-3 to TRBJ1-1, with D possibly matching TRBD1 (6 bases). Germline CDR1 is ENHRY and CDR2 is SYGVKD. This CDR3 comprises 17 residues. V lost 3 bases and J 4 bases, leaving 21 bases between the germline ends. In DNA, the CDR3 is TGTGCCATCAGTGATCCCCTGGCAGGGGATTTAAGCACTGAAGCTTTCTTT. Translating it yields CAISDPLAGDLSTEAFF.